This T cell receptor (beta chain) was sequenced in a study of OX40 agonist ivuxolimab in advanced cancers. Study-wide results and limits: Low clonal expansion, among the lowest seen, marked partial responders at 0.1-3.0 mg/kg.

As concerns this clone: What it recognizes is unknown.

Trimming removed 0 bases from V and 7 bases from J, with 12 bases in between. Per germline, CDR1 LNHNV and CDR2 YYDKDF (reference sequence). The CDR3 is 14 residues long. Libraries were prepared by immunoSEQ multiplex PCR; TCRdb keeps only in-frame clonotypes and omits some of them. The data hold approximately 60,000 clones, with roughly 84% observed a single time. The input for sequencing was CD4+ or CD8+ T cells sorted from blood, taken in a trial of the OX40 agonist ivuxolimab. The sequence was obtained from an adult with an advanced solid tumor such as melanoma, head and neck, liver or kidney cancer. The J gene is TRBJ1-2, the V gene TRBV15; D uncertain. The CDR3 DNA reads TGTGCCACCAGCAGAGATGGCCCGCTGAGTGGCTACACCTTC. Encoded protein: CATSRDGPLSGYTF.